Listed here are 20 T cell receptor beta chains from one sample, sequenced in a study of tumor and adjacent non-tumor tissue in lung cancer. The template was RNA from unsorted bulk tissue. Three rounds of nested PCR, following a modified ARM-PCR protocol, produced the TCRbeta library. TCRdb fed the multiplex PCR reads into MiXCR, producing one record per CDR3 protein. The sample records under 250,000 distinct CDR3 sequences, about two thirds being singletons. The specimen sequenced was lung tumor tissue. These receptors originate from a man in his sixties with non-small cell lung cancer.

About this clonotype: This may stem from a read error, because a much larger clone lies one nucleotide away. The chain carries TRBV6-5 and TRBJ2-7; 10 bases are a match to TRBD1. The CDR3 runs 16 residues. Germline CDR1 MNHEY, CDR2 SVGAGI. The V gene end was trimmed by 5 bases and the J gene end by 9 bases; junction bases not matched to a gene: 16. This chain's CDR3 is CASSISFGGQGLGQYF. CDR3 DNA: TGTGCCAGCAGTATTTCCTTCGGGGGACAGGGGTTAGGGCAGTACTTC.

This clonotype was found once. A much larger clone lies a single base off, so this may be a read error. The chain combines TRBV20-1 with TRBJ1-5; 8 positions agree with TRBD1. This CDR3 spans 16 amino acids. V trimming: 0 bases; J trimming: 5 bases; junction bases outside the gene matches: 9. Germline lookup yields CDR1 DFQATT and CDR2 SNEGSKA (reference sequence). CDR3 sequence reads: CSARDPTGATYQPQHF. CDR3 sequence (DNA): TGCAGTGCTAGAGATCCGACAGGGGCGACCTATCAGCCCCAGCATTTT.

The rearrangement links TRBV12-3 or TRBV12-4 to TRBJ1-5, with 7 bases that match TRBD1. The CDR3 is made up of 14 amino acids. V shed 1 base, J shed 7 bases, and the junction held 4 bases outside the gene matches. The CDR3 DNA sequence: TGTGCCAGCAGTTTAGAGGGGGCGAGGCAGCCCCAGCATTTT. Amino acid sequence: CASSLEGARQPQHF.

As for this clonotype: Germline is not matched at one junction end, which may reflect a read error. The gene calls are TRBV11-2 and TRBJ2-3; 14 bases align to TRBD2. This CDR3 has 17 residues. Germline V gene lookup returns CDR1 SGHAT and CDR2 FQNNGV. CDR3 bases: TGTACCAGCAGTTTACTAAGACTAGCGGGGGGGGCAGATACGCATTATTTT. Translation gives CTSSLLRLAGGADTHYF.

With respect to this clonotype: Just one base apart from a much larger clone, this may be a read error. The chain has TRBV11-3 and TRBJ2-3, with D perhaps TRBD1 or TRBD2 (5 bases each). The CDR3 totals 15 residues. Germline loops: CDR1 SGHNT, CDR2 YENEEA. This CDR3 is CASSLGRVDTVTQYF. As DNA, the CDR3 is TGTGCCAGCAGCTTGGGGCGGGTGGACACAGTTACGCAGTATTTT.

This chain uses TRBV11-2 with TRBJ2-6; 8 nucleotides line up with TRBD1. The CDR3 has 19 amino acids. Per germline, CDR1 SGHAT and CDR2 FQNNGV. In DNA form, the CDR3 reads TGTGTCAACAGCTTAGTTCCAAGGGACAGGCCCTCTGGGGCCAACGTCCTGACTTTC. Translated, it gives CVNSLVPRDRPSGANVLTF.

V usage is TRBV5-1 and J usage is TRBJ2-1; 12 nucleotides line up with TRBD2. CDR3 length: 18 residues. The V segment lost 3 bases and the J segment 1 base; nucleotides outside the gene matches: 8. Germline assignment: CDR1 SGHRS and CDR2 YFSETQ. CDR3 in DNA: TGCGCCAGCAGCTCCTGGGGTGGACTAGCGGGATCCTACAATGAGCAGTTCTTC. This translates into CASSSWGGLAGSYNEQFF.

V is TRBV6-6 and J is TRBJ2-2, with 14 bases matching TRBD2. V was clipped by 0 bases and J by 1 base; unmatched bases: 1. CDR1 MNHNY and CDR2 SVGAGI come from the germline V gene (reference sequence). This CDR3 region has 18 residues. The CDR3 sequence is CASSYSGLAGGNTGELFF. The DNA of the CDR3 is TGTGCCAGCAGTTACTCTGGACTAGCGGGGGGGAACACCGGGGAGCTGTTTTTT.

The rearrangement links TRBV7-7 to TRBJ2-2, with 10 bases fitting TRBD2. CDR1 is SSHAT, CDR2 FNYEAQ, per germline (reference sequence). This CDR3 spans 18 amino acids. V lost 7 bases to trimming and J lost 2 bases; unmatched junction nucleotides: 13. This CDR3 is CASNPRITSGTNTGELFF. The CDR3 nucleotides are TGTGCCAGCAACCCGCGCATAACTAGCGGGACAAACACCGGGGAGCTGTTTTTT. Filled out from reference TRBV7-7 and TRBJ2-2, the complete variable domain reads GAGVSQSPRYKVTKRGQDVTLRCDPISSHATLYWYQQALGQGPEFLTYFNYEAQPDKSGLPSDRFSAERPEGSISTLTIQRTEQRDSAMYRCASNPRITSGTNTGELFFGEGSRLTVL.

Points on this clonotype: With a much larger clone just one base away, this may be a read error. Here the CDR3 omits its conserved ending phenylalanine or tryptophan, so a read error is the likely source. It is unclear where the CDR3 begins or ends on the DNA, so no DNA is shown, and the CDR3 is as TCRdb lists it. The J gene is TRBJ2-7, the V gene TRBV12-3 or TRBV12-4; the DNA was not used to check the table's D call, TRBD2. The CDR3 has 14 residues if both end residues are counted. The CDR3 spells CASSLSTDNGKAYL.

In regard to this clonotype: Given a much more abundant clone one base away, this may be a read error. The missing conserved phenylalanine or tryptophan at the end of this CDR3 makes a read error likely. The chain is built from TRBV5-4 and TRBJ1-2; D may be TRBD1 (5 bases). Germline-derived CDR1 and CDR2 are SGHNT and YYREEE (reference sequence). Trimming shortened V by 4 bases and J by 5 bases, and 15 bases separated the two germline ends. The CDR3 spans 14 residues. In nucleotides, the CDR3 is TGTGCCAGCAGCCGTGGGGGGGTCCGATATGGCTACACCTTA. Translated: CASSRGGVRYGYTL.

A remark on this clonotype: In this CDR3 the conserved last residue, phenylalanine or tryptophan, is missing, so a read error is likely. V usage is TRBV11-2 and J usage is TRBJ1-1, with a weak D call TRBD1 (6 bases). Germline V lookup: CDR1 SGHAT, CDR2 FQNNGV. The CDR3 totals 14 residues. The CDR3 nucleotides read TGTGCCAGCAGTTTAGTCGGGAGGGACACTGACGCTTTCTTA. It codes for CASSLVGRDTDAFL.

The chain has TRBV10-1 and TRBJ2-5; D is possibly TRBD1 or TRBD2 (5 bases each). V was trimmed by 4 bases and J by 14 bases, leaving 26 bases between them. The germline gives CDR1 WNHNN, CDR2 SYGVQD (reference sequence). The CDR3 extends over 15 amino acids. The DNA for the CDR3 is TGCGCCAGCAGTGCGTATGCCGGAGGACAAGAGAGCCAATACTTC. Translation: CASSAYAGGQESQYF.

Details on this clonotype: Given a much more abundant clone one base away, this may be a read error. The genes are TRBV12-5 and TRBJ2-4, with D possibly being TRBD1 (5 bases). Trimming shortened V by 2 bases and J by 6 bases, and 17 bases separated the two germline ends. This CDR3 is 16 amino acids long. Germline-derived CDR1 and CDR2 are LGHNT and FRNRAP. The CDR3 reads CASGLILSGLGNIQYF. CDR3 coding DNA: TGTGCTAGTGGTTTGATACTGTCAGGGCTTGGAAACATTCAGTACTTC.

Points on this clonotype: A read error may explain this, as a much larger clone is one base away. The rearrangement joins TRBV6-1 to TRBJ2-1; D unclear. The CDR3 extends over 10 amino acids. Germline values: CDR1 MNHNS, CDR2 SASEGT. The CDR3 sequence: CASSEPEQLF. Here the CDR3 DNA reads TGTGCCAGCAGTGAACCAGAGCAGTTATTC.

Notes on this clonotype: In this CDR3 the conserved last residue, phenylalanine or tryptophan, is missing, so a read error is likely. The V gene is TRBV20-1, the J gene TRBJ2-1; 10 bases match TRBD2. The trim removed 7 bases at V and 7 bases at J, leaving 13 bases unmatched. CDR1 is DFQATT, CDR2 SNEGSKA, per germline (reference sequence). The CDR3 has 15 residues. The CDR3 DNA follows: TGCAGTGTTAGGAGAGCTAGCGGGAGTCTAAATGAGCAGTTCCTC. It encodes CSVRRASGSLNEQFL.

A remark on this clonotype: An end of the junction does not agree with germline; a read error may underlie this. The CDR3 DNA reads as TGTGCCAGCAAAGGCAGGGTGCCCGTGGAGCTGTTGTTT. Translating it yields CASKGRVPVELLF. The chain joins TRBV6-5 to TRBJ2-2, with D maybe TRBD1 (5 bases). The CDR3 has 13 residues. From germline, CDR1 is MNHEY and CDR2 SVGAGI.

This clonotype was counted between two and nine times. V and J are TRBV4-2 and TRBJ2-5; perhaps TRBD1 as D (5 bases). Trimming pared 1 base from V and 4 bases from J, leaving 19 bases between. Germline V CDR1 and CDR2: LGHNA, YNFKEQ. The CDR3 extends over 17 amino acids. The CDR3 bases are TGTGCCAGCAGCCAAGGTAGTACGCGGTGGACACCAGAGACCCAGTACTTC. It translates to CASSQGSTRWTPETQYF.

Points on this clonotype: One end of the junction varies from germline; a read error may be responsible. Here the CDR3 reads CTSSSTDRGPYNEQFF. In DNA form, the CDR3 reads TGTACCAGCAGCTCGACCGATCGGGGCCCCTACAATGAGCAGTTCTTC. The rearrangement joins TRBV11-3 to TRBJ2-1, with D possibly called TRBD1 or TRBD2 (5 bases each). CDR3 length: 16 amino acids. CDR1 SGHNT and CDR2 YENEEA come from the germline V gene.

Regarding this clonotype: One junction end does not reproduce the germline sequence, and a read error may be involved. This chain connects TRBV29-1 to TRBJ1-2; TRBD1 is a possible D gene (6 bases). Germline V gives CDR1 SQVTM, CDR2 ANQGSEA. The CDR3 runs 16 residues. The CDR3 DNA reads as TGCAGCCTTGATCGGCAGGGGACGATCTCTATCTATGGCTACACCTTC. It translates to CSLDRQGTISIYGYTF.